This T cell receptor beta chain was found in a study of T cells after yellow fever vaccination. From the 5' RACE reads, TCRdb called clonotypes with MiXCR, one entry per CDR3 protein. Of roughly 96,000 distinct CDR3 sequences in the sample, more than 7.5% were seen once. Findings and limits, study-wide: Reappearing after the booster were most of the clones from primary vaccination (around 96% CD4, about 87% CD8).

The germline V gene encodes CDR1 MGHRA and CDR2 YSYEKL. Trimming removed 3 bases from V and 2 bases from J, with 10 bases in between. CDR3 length: 14 residues. The chain recombines TRBV4-1 with TRBJ2-5, with D perhaps matching TRBD1 (6 bases). The clonotype originates from a man aged 18-30 years who received the YFV17D yellow fever vaccine. Source: CD8+ T cells not binding an NS4B(214-222) dextramer, sorted from PBMCs, taken around 16 days after the first yellow fever vaccination. Here the CDR3 reads CASSHGQGQETQYF. The CDR3 region has the DNA TGCGCCAGCAGCCACGGCCAGGGGCAAGAGACCCAGTACTTC.